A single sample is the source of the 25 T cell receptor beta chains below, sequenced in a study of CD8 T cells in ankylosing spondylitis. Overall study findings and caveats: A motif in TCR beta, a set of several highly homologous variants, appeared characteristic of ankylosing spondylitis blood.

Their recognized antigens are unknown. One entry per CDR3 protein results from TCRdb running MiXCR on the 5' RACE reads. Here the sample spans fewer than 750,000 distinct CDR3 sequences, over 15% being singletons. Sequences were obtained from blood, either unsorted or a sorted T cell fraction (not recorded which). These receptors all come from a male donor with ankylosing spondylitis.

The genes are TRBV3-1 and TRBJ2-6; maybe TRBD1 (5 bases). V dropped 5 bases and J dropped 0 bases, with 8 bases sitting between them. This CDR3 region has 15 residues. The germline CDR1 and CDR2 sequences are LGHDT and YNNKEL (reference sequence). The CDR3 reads CASSTTVSGANVLTF. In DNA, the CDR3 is TGTGCCAGCAGCACGACAGTCTCTGGGGCCAACGTCCTGACTTTC.

The CDR3 DNA reads as TGTGCCATCAGCACCCAGACAGGATACTCCTACGAGCAGTACTTC. Translation gives CAISTQTGYSYEQYF. The rearrangement uses TRBV10-3 and TRBJ2-7; possible D gene TRBD1, 6 bases. Germline V gene sequence: CDR1 ENHRY, CDR2 SYGVKD. V lost 6 bases to trimming and J lost 0 bases, with 15 bases between them. The CDR3 is 15 residues long.

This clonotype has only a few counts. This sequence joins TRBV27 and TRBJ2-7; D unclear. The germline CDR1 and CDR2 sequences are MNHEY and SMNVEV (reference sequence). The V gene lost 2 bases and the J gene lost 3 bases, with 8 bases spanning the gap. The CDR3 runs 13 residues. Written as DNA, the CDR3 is TGTGCCAGCAGTTTAATCGCGGACTACGAGCAGTACTTC. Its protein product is CASSLIADYEQYF.

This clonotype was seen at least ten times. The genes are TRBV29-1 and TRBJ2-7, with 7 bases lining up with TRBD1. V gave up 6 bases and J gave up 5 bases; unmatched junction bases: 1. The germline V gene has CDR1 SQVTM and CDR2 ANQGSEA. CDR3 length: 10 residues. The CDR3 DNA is TGCAGCGTCACAGGGGACGAGCAGTACTTC. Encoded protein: CSVTGDEQYF.

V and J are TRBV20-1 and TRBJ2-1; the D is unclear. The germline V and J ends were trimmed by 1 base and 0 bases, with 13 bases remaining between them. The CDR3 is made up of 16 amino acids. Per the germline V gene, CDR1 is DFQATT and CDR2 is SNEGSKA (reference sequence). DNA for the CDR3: TGCAGTGCTAGAGGTTTCAGAGCTAGCTCCTACAATGAGCAGTTCTTC. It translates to CSARGFRASSYNEQFF.

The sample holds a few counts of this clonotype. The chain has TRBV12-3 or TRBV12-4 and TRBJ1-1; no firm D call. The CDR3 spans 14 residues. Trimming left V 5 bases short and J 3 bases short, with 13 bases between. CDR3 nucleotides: TGTGCCAGCAGTCGTGGGTTAGTTTACACTGAAGCTTTCTTT. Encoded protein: CASSRGLVYTEAFF.

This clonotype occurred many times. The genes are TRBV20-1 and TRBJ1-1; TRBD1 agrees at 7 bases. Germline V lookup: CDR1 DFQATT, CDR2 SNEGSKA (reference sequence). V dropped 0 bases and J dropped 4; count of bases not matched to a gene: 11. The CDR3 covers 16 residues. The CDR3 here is CSARDEARQGGTEAFF. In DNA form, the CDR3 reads TGCAGTGCTAGAGACGAGGCACGACAGGGCGGCACTGAAGCTTTCTTT.

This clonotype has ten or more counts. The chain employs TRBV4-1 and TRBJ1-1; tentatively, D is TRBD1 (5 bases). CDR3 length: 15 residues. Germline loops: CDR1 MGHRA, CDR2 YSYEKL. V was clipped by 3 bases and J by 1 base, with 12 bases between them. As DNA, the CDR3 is TGCGCCAGCAGCCAGACGGAAGGGGCGAACACTGAAGCTTTCTTT. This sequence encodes CASSQTEGANTEAFF.

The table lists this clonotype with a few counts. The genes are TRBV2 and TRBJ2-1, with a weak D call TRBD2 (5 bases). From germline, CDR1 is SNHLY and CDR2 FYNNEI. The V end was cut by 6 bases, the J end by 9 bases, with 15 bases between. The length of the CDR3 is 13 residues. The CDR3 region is CASSGGRGGEQFF. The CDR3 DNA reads TGTGCCAGCAGCGGCGGGCGCGGCGGTGAGCAGTTCTTC.

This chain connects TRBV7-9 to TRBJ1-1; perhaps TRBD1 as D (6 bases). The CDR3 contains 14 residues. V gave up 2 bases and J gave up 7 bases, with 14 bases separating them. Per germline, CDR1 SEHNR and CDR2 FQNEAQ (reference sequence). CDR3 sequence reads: CASSLYTGAGEAFF. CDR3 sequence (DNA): TGTGCCAGCAGCTTATACACGGGGGCAGGTGAAGCTTTCTTT.

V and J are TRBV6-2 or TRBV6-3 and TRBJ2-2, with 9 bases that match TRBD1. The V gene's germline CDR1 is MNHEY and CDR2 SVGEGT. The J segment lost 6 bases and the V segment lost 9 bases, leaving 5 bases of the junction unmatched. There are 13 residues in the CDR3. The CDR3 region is CARRTGVPGELFF. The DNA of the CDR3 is TGTGCCAGAAGGACAGGGGTGCCCGGGGAGCTGTTTTTT.

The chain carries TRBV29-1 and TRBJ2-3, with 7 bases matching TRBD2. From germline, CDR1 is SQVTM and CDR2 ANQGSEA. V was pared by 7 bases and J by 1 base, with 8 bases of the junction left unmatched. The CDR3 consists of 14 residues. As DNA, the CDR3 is TGCAGCGCCCAATTGGGGGGGGGCACAGATACGCAGTATTTT. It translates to CSAQLGGGTDTQYF.

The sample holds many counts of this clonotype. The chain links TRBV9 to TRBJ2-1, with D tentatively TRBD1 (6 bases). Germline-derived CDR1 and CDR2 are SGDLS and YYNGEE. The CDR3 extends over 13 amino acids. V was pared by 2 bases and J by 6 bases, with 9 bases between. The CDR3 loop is CASSVQGINEQFF. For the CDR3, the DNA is TGTGCCAGCAGCGTCCAGGGGATCAATGAGCAGTTCTTC.

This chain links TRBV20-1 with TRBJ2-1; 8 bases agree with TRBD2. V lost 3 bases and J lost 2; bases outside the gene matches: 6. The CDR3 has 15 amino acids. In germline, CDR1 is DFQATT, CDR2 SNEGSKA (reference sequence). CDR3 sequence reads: CSASGGGRTYNEQFF. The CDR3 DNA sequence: TGCAGTGCTAGCGGGGGCGGGAGGACCTACAATGAGCAGTTCTTC.

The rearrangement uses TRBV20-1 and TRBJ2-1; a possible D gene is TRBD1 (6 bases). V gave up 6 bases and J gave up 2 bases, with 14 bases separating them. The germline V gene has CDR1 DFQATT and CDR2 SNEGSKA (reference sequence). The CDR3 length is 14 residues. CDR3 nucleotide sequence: TGCAGTGCCGCCGGGACAAGGGCCTACAATGAGCAGTTCTTC. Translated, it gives CSAAGTRAYNEQFF.

The CDR3 loop reads CASSQDNREAFF. CDR3 nucleotides: TGTGCCAGCAGCCAAGATAACCGTGAAGCTTTCTTT. This rearrangement joins TRBV4-2 to TRBJ1-1; the D is unclear. Germline V gives CDR1 LGHNA, CDR2 YNFKEQ. V lost 0 bases and J 7 bases, leaving 6 bases between the germline ends. The CDR3 covers 12 residues.

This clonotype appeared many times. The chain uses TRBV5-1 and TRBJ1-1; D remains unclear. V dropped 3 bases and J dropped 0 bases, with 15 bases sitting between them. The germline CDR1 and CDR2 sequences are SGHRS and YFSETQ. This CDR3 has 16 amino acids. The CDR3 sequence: CASSSLGFGMNTEAFF. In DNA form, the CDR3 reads TGCGCCAGCAGCTCTTTAGGATTTGGGATGAACACTGAAGCTTTCTTT.

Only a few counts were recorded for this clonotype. CDR3 DNA sequence: TGTGCCTGGGGGGACAGGGGGCAAGTTGGGGAGACCCAGTACTTC. Translation gives CAWGDRGQVGETQYF. The rearrangement uses TRBV30 and TRBJ2-5; 12 bases fit TRBD1. Germline V gene data show CDR1 as GTSNPN and CDR2 as SVGIG (reference sequence). The V segment lost 5 bases and the J segment 5 bases; nucleotides outside the gene matches: 9. CDR3 size: 15 residues. Full variable domain (rest looked up from reference TRBV30 and TRBJ2-5): SQTIHQWPATLVQPVGSPLSLECTVEGTSNPNLYWYRQAAGRGLQLLFYSVGIGQISSEVPQNLSASRPQDRQFILSSKKLLLSDSGFYLCAWGDRGQVGETQYFGPGTRLLVL.

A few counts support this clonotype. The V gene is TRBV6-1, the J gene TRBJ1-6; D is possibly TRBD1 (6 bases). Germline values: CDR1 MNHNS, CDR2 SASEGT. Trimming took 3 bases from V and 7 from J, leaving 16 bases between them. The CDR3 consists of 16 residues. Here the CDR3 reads CASSEYRAVWNSPLHF. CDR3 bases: TGTGCCAGCAGTGAGTACAGGGCCGTGTGGAATTCACCCCTCCACTTT.

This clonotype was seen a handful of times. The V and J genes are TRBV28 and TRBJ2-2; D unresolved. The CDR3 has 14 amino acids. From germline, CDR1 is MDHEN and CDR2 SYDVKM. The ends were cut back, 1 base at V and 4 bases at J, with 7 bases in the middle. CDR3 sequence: CASSLLVVTGELFF. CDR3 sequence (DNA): TGTGCCAGCAGTTTATTAGTGGTCACCGGGGAGCTGTTTTTT.

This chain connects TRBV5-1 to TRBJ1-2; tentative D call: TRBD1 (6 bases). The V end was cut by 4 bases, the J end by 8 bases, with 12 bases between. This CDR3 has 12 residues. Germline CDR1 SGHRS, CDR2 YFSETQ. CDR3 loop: CASSVDSRGYTF. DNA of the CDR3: TGCGCCAGCAGCGTGGACAGCCGGGGCTACACCTTC.

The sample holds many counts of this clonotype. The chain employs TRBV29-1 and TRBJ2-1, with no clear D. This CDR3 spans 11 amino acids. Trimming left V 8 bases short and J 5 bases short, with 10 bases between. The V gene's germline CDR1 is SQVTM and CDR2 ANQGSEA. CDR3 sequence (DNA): TGCAGCTTAAACTACCACAATGAGCAGTTCTTC. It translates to CSLNYHNEQFF.

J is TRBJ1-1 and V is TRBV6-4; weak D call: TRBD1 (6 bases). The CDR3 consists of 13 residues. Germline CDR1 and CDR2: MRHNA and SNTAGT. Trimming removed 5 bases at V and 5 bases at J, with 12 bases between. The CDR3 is CASSLNRETEAFF. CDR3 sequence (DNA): TGTGCCAGCAGTCTGAACAGGGAAACTGAAGCTTTCTTT.

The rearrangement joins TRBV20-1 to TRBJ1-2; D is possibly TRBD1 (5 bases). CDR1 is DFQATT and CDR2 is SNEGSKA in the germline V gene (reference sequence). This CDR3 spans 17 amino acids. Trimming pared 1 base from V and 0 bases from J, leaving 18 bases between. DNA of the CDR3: TGCAGTGCTAGAGGTTTCGAGGGGCCCCAAGCTAACTATGGCTACACCTTC. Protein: CSARGFEGPQANYGYTF.

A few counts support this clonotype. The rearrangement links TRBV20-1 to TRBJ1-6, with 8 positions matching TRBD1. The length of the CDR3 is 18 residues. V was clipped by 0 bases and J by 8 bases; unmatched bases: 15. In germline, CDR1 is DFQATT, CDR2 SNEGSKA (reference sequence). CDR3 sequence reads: CSARESPLDRGLYSPLHF. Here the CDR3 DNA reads TGCAGTGCTAGAGAGTCTCCCCTAGACAGGGGCCTTTATTCACCCCTCCACTTT.